One sample yielded the 10 T cell receptor beta chains listed below, sequenced in a study of blood T cell repertoires in COVID-19. Sequencing was performed with immunoSEQ multiplex PCR; in TCRdb, only in-frame clones are kept and a portion is missing. The sample lists about 200,000 clones; more than 85% were seen once. Source material: peripheral blood. The receptors here all came from a man aged 55 to 70 with acute or convalescent COVID-19.

The gene calls are TRBV5-1 and TRBJ2-5; possible D gene TRBD1, 5 bases. Germline-derived CDR1 and CDR2 are SGHRS and YFSETQ. The V gene lost 0 bases and the J gene lost 2 bases, with 11 bases spanning the gap. The CDR3 covers 15 residues. The CDR3 region is CASSLGQGSQETQYF. The DNA of the CDR3 is TGCGCCAGCAGCTTGGGCCAGGGATCGCAAGAGACCCAGTACTTC.

The chain carries TRBV6-5 and TRBJ2-2, with 7 bases that match TRBD2. CDR3 length: 15 amino acids. The germline CDR1 and CDR2 sequences are MNHEY and SVGAGI. V was clipped by 6 bases and J by 0 bases; unmatched bases: 4. The chain's CDR3 is CASRSGTTNTGELFF. The CDR3 DNA reads TGTGCCAGCAGGTCCGGGACTACGAACACCGGGGAGCTGTTTTTT.

The gene calls are TRBV18 and TRBJ2-3, with 8 bases fitting TRBD1. This CDR3 is 13 amino acids long. V shed 3 bases and J 6 bases; nucleotides not matched to a gene: 2. Per germline, CDR1 KGHSH and CDR2 LQKENI. In DNA form, the CDR3 reads TGTGCCAGCTCACCCCAGGGGGCTGATACGCAGTATTTT. Its translation is CASSPQGADTQYF.

This clone was seen only once. The J gene is TRBJ2-1, the V gene TRBV13; TRBD2 aligns across 8 bases. The CDR3 consists of 16 residues. Trimming took 7 bases from V and 2 from J; bases not matched to a gene: 10. The germline CDR1 and CDR2 sequences are PRHDT and FYEKMQ (reference sequence). The DNA of the CDR3 is TGTGCCAGCACCCGGACCACTAGCGGTACCTACAATGAGCAGTTCTTC. It yields the protein CASTRTTSGTYNEQFF.

This clone has a single count. This chain joins TRBV27 and TRBJ2-7; tentatively, D is TRBD1 (6 bases). The CDR3 has 12 residues. Germline V CDR1 and CDR2: MNHEY, SMNVEV (reference sequence). Trimming pared 6 bases from V and 2 bases from J, leaving 8 bases between. This CDR3 reads CASSRTAYEQYF. CDR3 in DNA: TGTGCCAGCAGCCGGACAGCCTACGAGCAGTACTTC.

CDR3 bases: TGTGCCAGCCAACGTCACTCCGCCTACGAGCAGTACTTC. Translating it yields CASQRHSAYEQYF. The chain links TRBV5-6 to TRBJ2-7, with D unclear. Germline V gene data show CDR1 as SGHDT and CDR2 as YYEEEE. The CDR3 sequence is 13 residues long. V lost 7 bases and J lost 2, with 13 bases in between.

The rearrangement joins TRBV2 to TRBJ1-5; 9 bases are a match to TRBD1. Losses at the gene ends were 6 bases for V and 5 bases for J; bases not matched to a gene: 8. CDR3 length: 15 amino acids. Per the germline V gene, CDR1 is SNHLY and CDR2 is FYNNEI. In nucleotides, the CDR3 is TGTGCCAGCAGCGGGGACAGGGTTGATCATCAGCCCCAGCATTTT. It translates to CASSGDRVDHQPQHF.

This clone appeared once. The chain is built from TRBV6-5 and TRBJ2-5, with D maybe TRBD1 (6 bases). V shed 6 bases and J shed 3 bases, with 11 bases lying between them. Looked up from germline, CDR1 is MNHEY and CDR2 is SVGAGI. The CDR3 contains 13 residues. CDR3 region: CASSLGQKETQYF. CDR3 coding DNA: TGTGCCAGCAGCCTCGGACAGAAAGAGACCCAGTACTTC.

The chain has TRBV2 and TRBJ1-5, with D tentatively TRBD1 (6 bases). This CDR3 region has 14 residues. The V end lost 9 bases, the J end lost 4 bases, and 16 bases lay between the germline ends. The germline V gene has CDR1 SNHLY and CDR2 FYNNEI. CDR3 nucleotide sequence: TGTGCCAGTCAAGGGGGAAGTTGGAATCAGCCCCAGCATTTT. Amino acid sequence: CASQGGSWNQPQHF.

V usage is TRBV6-5 and J usage is TRBJ2-3; D is ambiguous. Germline V CDR1 and CDR2: MNHEY, SVGAGI. V was cut by 0 bases and J by 0 bases, with 10 bases left in between. There are 16 residues in the CDR3. CDR3: CASSYSTQTSTDTQYF. CDR3 DNA sequence: TGTGCCAGCAGTTACTCGACTCAGACGAGCACAGATACGCAGTATTTT.